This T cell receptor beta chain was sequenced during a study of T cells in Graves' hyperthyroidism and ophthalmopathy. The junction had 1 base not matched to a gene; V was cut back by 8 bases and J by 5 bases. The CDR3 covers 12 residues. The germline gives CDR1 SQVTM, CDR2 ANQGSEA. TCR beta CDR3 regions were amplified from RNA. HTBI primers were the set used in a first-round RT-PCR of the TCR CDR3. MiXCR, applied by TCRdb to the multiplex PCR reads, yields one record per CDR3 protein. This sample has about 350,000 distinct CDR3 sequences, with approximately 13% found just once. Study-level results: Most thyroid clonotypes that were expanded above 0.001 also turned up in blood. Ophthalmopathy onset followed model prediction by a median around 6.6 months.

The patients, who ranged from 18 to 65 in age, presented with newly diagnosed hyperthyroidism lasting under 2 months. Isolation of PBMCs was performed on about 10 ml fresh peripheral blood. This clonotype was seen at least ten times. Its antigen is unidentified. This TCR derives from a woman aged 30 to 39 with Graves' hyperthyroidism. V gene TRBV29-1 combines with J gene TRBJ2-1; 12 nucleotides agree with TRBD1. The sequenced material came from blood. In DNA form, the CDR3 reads TGCAGCTGGGACAGGGGGCACAATGAGCAGTTCTTC. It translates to CSWDRGHNEQFF.